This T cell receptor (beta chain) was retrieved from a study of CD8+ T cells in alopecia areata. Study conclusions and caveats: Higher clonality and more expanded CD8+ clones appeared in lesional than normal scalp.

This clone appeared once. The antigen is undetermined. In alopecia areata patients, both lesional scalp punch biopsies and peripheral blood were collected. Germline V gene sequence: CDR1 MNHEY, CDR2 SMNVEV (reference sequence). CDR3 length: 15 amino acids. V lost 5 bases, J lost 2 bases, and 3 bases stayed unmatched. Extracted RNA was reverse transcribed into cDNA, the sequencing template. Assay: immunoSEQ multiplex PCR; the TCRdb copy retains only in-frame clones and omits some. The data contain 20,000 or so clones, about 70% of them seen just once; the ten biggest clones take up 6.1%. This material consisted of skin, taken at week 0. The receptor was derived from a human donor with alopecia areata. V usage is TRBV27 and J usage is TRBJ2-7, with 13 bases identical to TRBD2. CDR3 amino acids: CASSPGLAGTYEQYF. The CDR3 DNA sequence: TGTGCCAGCAGTCCGGGACTAGCGGGGACCTACGAGCAGTACTTC.